The present T cell receptor beta chain was sequenced within a study of T-cell memory formation after mild COVID-19. Study-level information: Largely, the TCR clusters proved donor specific. Findings and limits, study-wide: Cross-reactive memory apparently joined, as some responding clones appeared in pre-infection memory. Second-wave clones peaking on day 37 lacked confirmed SARS-CoV-2 specificity.

Germline loops: CDR1 LGHDT, CDR2 YNNKEL (reference sequence). CDR3 length: 14 residues. V shed 4 bases and J shed 8 bases, with 15 bases lying between them. This clonotype was observed at least ten times. The antigen is not known. One entry per CDR3 protein, called by TCRdb with MiXCR from the 5' RACE reads. This sample has about 360,000 distinct CDR3 sequences; around 15% occur once, and the top ten carry 22%. The sequenced sample consisted of PBMCs or a T cell subset sorted from them (not recorded which). The sequence derives from a young man who had mild COVID-19 (a few samples of this study predate the infection). Cell type and time point are not known. V is TRBV3-1 and J is TRBJ2-1; D gene uncertain. The CDR3 sequence is CASSLTAGRYEQFF. The CDR3 nucleotides read TGTGCCAGCAGCCTCACCGCAGGTAGATATGAGCAGTTCTTC.